This TCR beta chain derives from a study of tumor-infiltrating lymphocytes in primary liver carcinoma. The table lists this clonotype with many counts. Its antigen is currently unknown. General study points: Whereas tumor region pairs overlapped more, tumor-adjacent and tumor-blood pairs overlapped less.

Production of TCR beta cDNA used about 500 ng total RNA together with a constant-region primer. Sequencing libraries for TCR beta derived from three nested multiplex PCR rounds that used slightly modified ARM-PCR. TCRdb called the multiplex PCR reads again in MiXCR, with one record for every CDR3 protein. This table has some 180,000 distinct CDR3 sequences, about 60% appearing once. Blood RNA originated from unsorted whole blood, with germline DNA additionally extracted. The receptor was derived from a middle-aged man with primary liver carcinoma and hepatitis B virus infection. The source material was peripheral blood.

The chain's CDR3 is CASFTPVLHSYEQYF. CDR3 coding DNA: TGTGCCAGCTTCACGCCGGTCCTCCACTCCTACGAGCAGTACTTC. The genes are TRBV6-2 or TRBV6-3 and TRBJ2-7, with D hard to call. The CDR3 is made up of 15 amino acids. Between the trimmed V and J ends, which lost 8 bases and 0 bases, there was a span of 17 bases. CDR1 and CDR2 (germline): MNHEY, SVGEGT.